This TCR beta chain was sequenced in a study of beta chain features in type 1 diabetes. One heparinised blood draw, averaging about 116 mL, came from each donor. As regards this clone: The antigen is unknown.

As every portion of the isolated RNA was reverse transcribed, the sequencing read expressed TCRB transcripts. Produced via immunoSEQ multiplex PCR; TCRdb's table is partial and in-frame only. There are approximately 150,000 clones in the sample; 9% to 10% occur only once, and about 0.6% lies in the top ten. Study-wide findings and caveats: People with Type 1 diabetes carried modestly yet significantly shorter TCRB CDR3s in all four CD4+ subsets.

CDR1 is SGHAT and CDR2 is FQNNGV in the germline V gene. The germline V and J ends were trimmed by 5 bases and 9 bases, with 20 bases remaining between them. The CDR3 sequence is 15 residues long. This clonotype originated in a woman in her forties in good health. This chain uses TRBV11-2 with TRBJ2-1; D not certain. The specimen was central memory CD4+ T cells from blood. The CDR3 DNA reads as TGTGCCAGCAGCCCCGGTTCTGCTCCGGGTGGTGAGCAGTTCTTC. Its translation: CASSPGSAPGGEQFF.